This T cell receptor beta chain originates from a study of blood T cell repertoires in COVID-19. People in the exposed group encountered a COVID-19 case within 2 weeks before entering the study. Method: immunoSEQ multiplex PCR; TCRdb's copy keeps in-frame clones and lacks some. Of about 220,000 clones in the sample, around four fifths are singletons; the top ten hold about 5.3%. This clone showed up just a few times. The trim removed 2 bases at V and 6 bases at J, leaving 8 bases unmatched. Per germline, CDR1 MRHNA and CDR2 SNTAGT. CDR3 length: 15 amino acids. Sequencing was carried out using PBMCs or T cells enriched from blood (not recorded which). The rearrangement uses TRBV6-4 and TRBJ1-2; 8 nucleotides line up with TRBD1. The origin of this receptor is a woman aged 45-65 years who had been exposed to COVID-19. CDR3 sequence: CASSDGPAGGDGYTF. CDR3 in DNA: TGTGCCAGCAGTGACGGCCCAGCAGGGGGCGATGGCTACACCTTC.